This T cell receptor beta chain was sequenced for a study of cytomegalovirus exposure and HLA in healthy donors. PCR employed 60 Vbeta and 13 Jbeta primers. TCRdb's table, derived via immunoSEQ multiplex PCR, lists solely in-frame clones and lacks some. Of 65,000 to 90,000 clones in the sample, roughly 85% were seen once. Per the germline V gene, CDR1 is MNHEY and CDR2 is SVGAGI. Trimming removed 8 bases from V and 9 bases from J; junction bases left unmatched: 5. The CDR3 is made up of 12 amino acids. Study-level findings and limits: The study designated over 150 TCR beta chains cytomegalovirus-associated. A later analysis found most CMV-associated TCR beta chains apparently HLA-restricted. With later analysis, a missense DCLRE1C variant became linked to TCR beta V- and J-gene trimming. Cytomegalovirus status was reportedly diagnosed by the classifier with high specificity and sensitivity.

In this sample, this clone turned up a few times. Antigen specificity is unknown. The J gene is TRBJ2-1, the V gene TRBV6-5, with 9 bases identical to TRBD2. Sequencing used PBMCs. The sequence was collected from a man aged 25-40 years in good health and CMV-seronegative. The CDR3 sequence: CASRGRAGEQFF. The CDR3 nucleotides are TGTGCCAGCCGCGGGAGGGCCGGTGAGCAGTTCTTC.